What follows is one TCR beta chain and its context. Next came a second PCR, run for roughly 6 to 11 cycles, which used a sample-barcoded 5' primer along with a J-beta primer mix. TCRdb used MiXCR to reprocess the 5' RACE reads, holding one entry per CDR3 protein. The sample has under 1,000,000 distinct CDR3 sequences, 35% to 60% seen once. This entry comes from a study of blood T cells in healthy people across ages. Germline CDR1 is LGHDT and CDR2 is YNNKEL (reference sequence). This CDR3 region has 14 residues. V lost 4 bases and J 5 bases, leaving 14 bases between the germline ends. The sequence was collected from a man at least 80 years old in good health. What was sequenced was blood. This chain connects TRBV3-1 to TRBJ2-5; possible D gene TRBD2, 5 bases. CDR3 DNA sequence: TGTGCCAGCAGCCCACAACCCCCGGGGGAGACCCAGTACTTC. Encoded protein: CASSPQPPGETQYF.